A selection of T cell receptor beta chains follows, all from one sample in a study of vaccination effects on CD4 cells after COVID-19. Their target antigens are unknown. Method: immunoSEQ multiplex PCR; TCRdb's copy keeps in-frame clones and lacks some. This table holds tens of thousands of clones, just under 75% found once. The sample here was CD4+ T cells from PBMCs cultured without peptide, taken after COVID-19 vaccination. The source is a human donor who received a COVID-19 vaccine. Both conserved end residues are part of each CDR3. Each record gives: D gene, J gene, V gene, clone size, CDR3 DNA, CDR3 protein. A D gene is named only where the DNA matches it firmly. Clone size, where shown, is once, few, many, or a class for clones that have expanded.

TRBD2 TRBJ2-1 TRBV4-1 NA TGCGCCAGCAGCCAAGATTCCAGCGGGAGGGCCAATGAGCAGTTCTTC CASSQDSSGRANEQFF
NA TRBJ1-1 TRBV2 NA TGTGCCAGCAGTTACGGGGCGAACACTGAAGCTTTCTTT CASSYGANTEAFF
NA TRBJ2-2 TRBV5-1 few TGCGCCAGCAGGGACCCCGGGACAAGGTTCGATGGTCTGTTTTTT CASRDPGTRFDGLFF
NA TRBJ2-5 TRBV29-1 NA TGCAGCGTTGCCCCGCACCAAGAGACCCAGTACTTC CSVAPHQETQYF
NA TRBJ1-5 TRBV27 NA TGTGCCAGCAGTTCCCGGACTGTAGGTGGCAATCAGCCCCAGCATTTT CASSSRTVGGNQPQHF
NA TRBJ2-3 TRBV5-4 NA TGTGCCAGCAGCCGCGCCGCCGATTATACGCAGTATTTT CASSRAADYTQYF
NA TRBJ2-3 TRBV6-6 NA TGTGCCAGCAGTTACACGGACTCAGATACGCAGTATTTT CASSYTDSDTQYF
NA TRBJ1-2 TRBV18 NA TGTGCCAGCTCACCGAAGGGTAACTATGGCTACACCTTC CASSPKGNYGYTF
NA TRBJ1-2 TRBV7-9 NA TGTGCCAGCAGCCCCAGGGAGGGTATCTATGGCTACACCTTC CASSPREGIYGYTF
NA TRBJ2-3 TRBV7-8 once TGTGCCAGCAGCCAGCCGGCTAGACCAGATACGCAGTATTTT CASSQPARPDTQYF
TRBD2 TRBJ2-1 TRBV11-2 NA TGTGCCAGCAGGCCAGCCCTAGCGGGGGCTTACAATGAGCAGTTCTTC CASRPALAGAYNEQFF
TRBD1 TRBJ2-2 TRBV3-1/TRBV3-2 few TGTGCCAGCGCTTGGGGACAGGGAACCGGGGAGCTGTTTTTT CASAWGQGTGELFF
NA TRBJ2-7 TRBV19 NA TGTGCCAGTAGTACACTGGACAGTACCTACGAGCAGTACTTC CASSTLDSTYEQYF
TRBD2 TRBJ2-5 TRBV4-1 NA TGCGCCAGCAGCCAACTAGCGGGCCAAGAGACCCAGTACTTC CASSQLAGQETQYF
NA TRBJ2-3 TRBV20-1 few TGCAGTGCTAGTGGCGGGGATACGCAGTATTTT CSASGGDTQYF
TRBD2 TRBJ2-7 TRBV12-3/TRBV12-4 NA TGTGCCAGCAGCGGACTAGCCGAAGAGCAGTACTTC CASSGLAEEQYF
NA TRBJ2-1 TRBV10-3 NA TGTGCCATCGCCGGGACTGGGTCTGATGAGCAGTTCTTC CAIAGTGSDEQFF
NA TRBJ1-3 TRBV15 NA TGTGCCACCAGCAGAGATCGGGTCTCCACGGGAAACACCATATATTTT CATSRDRVSTGNTIYF
NA TRBJ1-1 TRBV7-9 NA TGTGCCAGCAGCTCCGCCGAAATTGTAGCTTTCTTT CASSSAEIVAFF
NA TRBJ2-3 TRBV19 NA TGTGCCAGTCACATGGGGGGGCACACAGATACGCAGTATTTT CASHMGGHTDTQYF
TRBD2 TRBJ2-5 TRBV14 once TGTGCCAGCAGTACGAGCGGGAGGAGACAAGAGACCCAGTACTTC CASSTSGRRQETQYF
NA TRBJ2-3 TRBV5-1 NA TGCGCCAGCAGCGCCGGGACGGCTACAGATACGCAGTATTTT CASSAGTATDTQYF
TRBD1 TRBJ2-7 TRBV9 NA TGTGCCAGCAGCGTGGGGGACAGTCTCGTGCAGTACTTC CASSVGDSLVQYF
NA TRBJ1-1 TRBV19 NA TGTGCCAGTACCCCGGGAGGAAAGACTGAAGCTTTCTTT CASTPGGKTEAFF
NA TRBJ2-5 TRBV7-9 NA TGTGCCAGCAGCTTGCAGGGGCGGGAAGAGACCCAGTACTTC CASSLQGREETQYF
TRBD1 TRBJ2-5 TRBV5-6 NA TGTGCCAGCAGCCCCTGGACAGGGAAGACCCAGTACTTC CASSPWTGKTQYF
NA TRBJ1-2 TRBV7-9 few TGTGCCAGCAGGCGGGCGACCAGGGGTGGCTACACCTTC CASRRATRGGYTF
TRBD2 TRBJ2-1 TRBV6-2/TRBV6-3 NA TGTGCCAGCAGTTACCCCGTACTAGCGGGGCGGAGCTCCTACAATGAGCAGTTCTTC CASSYPVLAGRSSYNEQFF
TRBD2 TRBJ2-1 TRBV7-2 NA TGTGCCAGCAGCCTCGACGCACTAGCGGGATACAATGAGCAGTTCTTC CASSLDALAGYNEQFF
NA TRBJ2-3 TRBV7-9 NA TGTGCCAGCAGCTTAAGTACGGGGGGCACAGATACGCAGTATTTT CASSLSTGGTDTQYF
TRBD1 TRBJ1-2 TRBV28 NA TGTGCCAGCGGACTTCAGGGGGCGCAAGGCTACACCTTC CASGLQGAQGYTF
NA TRBJ2-1 TRBV21-1 NA TGTGCCAGCAGCAAAGGGGGAAAATCTTCTGAGCAGTTCTTC CASSKGGKSSEQFF
NA TRBJ1-1 TRBV18 NA TGTGCCAGCTCACCCCTGGGTCCCGACACTGAAGCTTTCTTT CASSPLGPDTEAFF
NA TRBJ1-4 TRBV27 NA TGTGCCAGCAGTAATAAGGGTGGAGGGGTTGAAAAACTGTTTTTT CASSNKGGGVEKLFF
TRBD2 TRBJ2-1 TRBV4-1 NA TGCGCCAGCAGCCAACCCCCCGTTAAGGAATCCGGACTAGCGGGGAGGAACAATGAGCAGTTCTTC CASSQPPVKESGLAGRNNEQFF